This T cell receptor beta chain was recorded in a study of T cells after somatic rescue of genetic block. Trimming took 2 bases from V and 1 from J, leaving 11 bases between them. The CDR3 is 15 residues long. The germline V gene encodes CDR1 LNHNV and CDR2 YYDKDF (reference sequence). Produced via immunoSEQ multiplex PCR; TCRdb's table is partial and in-frame only. The repertoire holds roughly 71,000 clones, roughly 88% seen once, with approximately 2.7% in the top ten. V and J are TRBV15 and TRBJ1-1; D gene ambiguous. The receptor comes from a man aged 25-45 years. Material: peripheral blood mononuclear cells (PBMCs). CDR3 sequence (DNA): TGTGCCACCAGCAGACATCACAACCGGAACACTGAAGCTTTCTTT. It translates to CATSRHHNRNTEAFF.